This T cell receptor (beta chain) is from a study of cytomegalovirus exposure and HLA in healthy donors. Study results and limitations: Cytomegalovirus association was assigned to around 150 TCR beta chains. Presence/absence analyses assumed roughly uniform sequencing depth across donors.

Use of 60 Vbeta and 13 Jbeta primers characterized the PCR. Per the study methods: A follow-up analysis tallied tens of millions of unique TCR beta chains, approximately 10 million shared. Profiled with immunoSEQ multiplex PCR; TCRdb holds only in-frame clones, not every one. The V and J calls and clone size come from that table; D and trimming were worked out from the DNA. The sample lists roughly 110,000 clones, 82% occurring once. CDR1 and CDR2 (germline): MNHEY, SVGAGI. The CDR3 extends over 14 amino acids. J was trimmed by 10 bases and V by 6 bases; bases with no gene match: 3. Comment on this clone: As yet, its antigen is unknown.

Input material: PBMCs. This sequence was found in a woman between 18 and 29 years old in good health and CMV-seronegative. This chain uses TRBV6-5 with TRBJ2-1; TRBD2 agrees at 16 bases. This CDR3 reads CASRPGLAGGEQFF. Written as DNA, the CDR3 is TGTGCCAGCAGACCGGGACTAGCGGGAGGGGAGCAGTTCTTC.